Presented here are 19 T cell receptor beta chains from one specimen sequenced in a study of vaccination effects on CD4 cells after COVID-19. These TCRs' antigens remain unknown. Viral peptide pools were used in the ViraFEST assay to expand antigen-specific CD4+ T cells, and sequencing came afterward. The authors isolated CD4+ T cells after less than eleven days of culture. Negative nucleocapsid antibody tests before and after vaccination confirmed no previous SARS-CoV-2 infection. Sequencing used immunoSEQ multiplex PCR; TCRdb keeps in-frame clones, though not all of them. The sample includes tens of thousands of clones, roughly 70% seen only once; the top ten take 18%. This specimen was CD4+ T cells from PBMCs cultured with SARS-CoV-2 spike peptides, taken before COVID-19 vaccination. Receptor source: a human donor who received a COVID-19 vaccine.

The chain uses TRBV11-2 and TRBJ1-5; no clear D gene. The CDR3 consists of 15 residues. Germline CDR1 reads SGHAT; CDR2 reads FQNNGV. V shed 1 base and J shed 3 bases, with 10 bases lying between them. CDR3 region: CASSLGPDYNQPQHF. The CDR3 DNA is TGTGCCAGCAGCTTAGGTCCAGACTACAATCAGCCCCAGCATTTT.

Here the CDR3 reads CASSFHSNQPQHF. CDR3 DNA sequence: TGTGCCAGCAGTTTCCATAGCAATCAGCCCCAGCATTTT. This chain joins TRBV28 and TRBJ1-5; the D is unclear. The germline V gene encodes CDR1 MDHEN and CDR2 SYDVKM. V was shortened by 3 bases and J by 0 bases, with 3 bases between the two germline ends. The CDR3 consists of 13 residues.

This chain uses TRBV4-3 with TRBJ1-1, with 8 bases lining up with TRBD1. Unmatched junction bases numbered 7, after V lost 0 bases and J lost 1 base. CDR3 size: 17 residues. The V gene's germline CDR1 is LGHNA and CDR2 YSLEER. As DNA, the CDR3 is TGCGCCAGCAGCCAAGAGGCCAGGGGGCGCCGGAACACTGAAGCTTTCTTT. Translating gives CASSQEARGRRNTEAFF.

V usage is TRBV27 and J usage is TRBJ1-1; D is uncertain. Germline V CDR1 and CDR2: MNHEY, SMNVEV (reference sequence). The V gene lost 5 bases and the J gene lost 4 bases, with 14 bases spanning the gap. The CDR3 contains 14 residues. The CDR3 bases are TGTGCCAGCAGTCGCTCGACCAGAGTCACTGAAGCTTTCTTT. Translated: CASSRSTRVTEAFF.

This rearrangement joins TRBV6-5 to TRBJ2-2; no reliable D call. The CDR3 totals 13 residues. The germline V gene encodes CDR1 MNHEY and CDR2 SVGAGI. V was trimmed by 11 bases and J by 4 bases, leaving 14 bases between them. CDR3 sequence reads: CAGDIPGTGELFF. The CDR3 coding sequence is TGTGCCGGAGACATCCCTGGCACCGGGGAGCTGTTTTTT.

Only a few counts were recorded for this clone. This chain uses TRBV5-1 with TRBJ1-1, with a possible D match to TRBD1 (5 bases). The CDR3 contains 16 residues. CDR1 is SGHRS and CDR2 is YFSETQ in the germline V gene. Between the trimmed V and J ends, which lost 0 bases and 4 bases, there was a span of 16 bases. CDR3 in amino acids: CASSLVILGTGTEAFF. The CDR3 region has the DNA TGCGCCAGCAGCTTGGTAATCTTAGGGACGGGCACTGAAGCTTTCTTT.

The chain recombines TRBV7-9 with TRBJ1-2; D is uncertain. Trimming cost V 3 bases and J 8 bases, with 16 bases left between them. From germline, CDR1 is SEHNR and CDR2 FQNEAQ (reference sequence). There are 14 residues in the CDR3. The CDR3 loop is CASSFDLLHGGYTF. The CDR3 DNA reads TGTGCCAGCAGCTTCGACCTCCTACACGGGGGCTACACCTTC.

This chain links TRBV10-3 with TRBJ1-2, with TRBD1 matching over 8 bases. The germline gives CDR1 ENHRY, CDR2 SYGVKD. Losses at the gene ends were 7 bases for V and 7 bases for J; bases not matched to a gene: 14. This CDR3 spans 15 amino acids. The CDR3 loop is CAITPGAGGDLGYTF. Here the CDR3 DNA reads TGTGCCATCACCCCAGGGGCAGGGGGCGACCTTGGCTACACCTTC.

The chain's CDR3 is CASSSPGVDEQYF. CDR3 bases: TGTGCCAGCAGCTCCCCAGGGGTCGACGAGCAGTACTTC. This chain connects TRBV11-1 to TRBJ2-7; possible D gene TRBD1, 6 bases. Germline CDR1 is SGHAT and CDR2 is FQDESV (reference sequence). The CDR3 consists of 13 residues. Deletions cut 4 bases from V and 5 bases from J, with 12 bases between. The variable domain in full, completed from reference TRBV11-1 and TRBJ2-7, reads EAEVAQSPRYKITEKSQAVAFWCDPISGHATLYWYRQILGQGPELLVQFQDESVVDDSQLPKDRFSAERLKGVDSTLKIQPAELGDSAMYLCASSSPGVDEQYFGPGTRLTVT.

This chain links TRBV7-9 with TRBJ2-5; the match to TRBD1 covers 9 bases. Germline CDR1 SEHNR, CDR2 FQNEAQ (reference sequence). V gave up 4 bases and J gave up 4 bases; unmatched junction bases: 4. The CDR3 has 14 amino acids. CDR3 amino acids: CASSSSDRGETQYF. CDR3 nucleotides: TGTGCCAGCAGCTCCTCGGACAGGGGAGAGACCCAGTACTTC.

This sequence joins TRBV11-2 and TRBJ2-3; 11 nucleotides line up with TRBD2. The germline V gene encodes CDR1 SGHAT and CDR2 FQNNGV. The trim removed 5 bases at V and 10 bases at J, leaving 11 bases unmatched. CDR3 length: 15 amino acids. The CDR3 nucleotides read TGTGCCAGCAGCCGGGGACTAGCGGAATCTTCCCCGCAGTATTTT. Encoded protein: CASSRGLAESSPQYF.

The chain employs TRBV4-2 and TRBJ2-2; 9 bases match TRBD2. J lost 4 bases, V lost 3 bases, and 3 bases had no gene match. Looked up from germline, CDR1 is LGHNA and CDR2 is YNFKEQ. CDR3 length equals 15 residues. The CDR3 spells CASSQNSGSTGELFF. CDR3 nucleotide sequence: TGTGCCAGCAGCCAGAATAGCGGGAGCACCGGGGAGCTGTTTTTT.

The DNA of the CDR3 is TGCAGTGCTAGAATAAACAATGAGCAGTTCTTC. Translation gives CSARINNEQFF. The gene calls are TRBV20-1 and TRBJ2-1; D gene unclear. The CDR3 sequence is 11 residues long. Trimming took 2 bases from V and 5 from J, leaving 4 bases between them. Germline V gives CDR1 DFQATT, CDR2 SNEGSKA (reference sequence).

The chain is built from TRBV19 and TRBJ2-3; 13 bases align to TRBD2. Germline CDR1 LNHDA, CDR2 SQIVND (reference sequence). This CDR3 contains 15 residues. V trimming: 8 bases; J trimming: 4 bases; junction bases outside the gene matches: 6. Here the CDR3 reads CASSPLAGGPDTQYF. In DNA form, the CDR3 reads TGTGCCAGTTCTCCACTAGCGGGAGGGCCAGATACGCAGTATTTT.

This clone came up a few times. The chain uses TRBV29-1 and TRBJ1-2; weak D call: TRBD1 (5 bases). V was clipped by 0 bases and J by 8 bases, with 10 bases between them. The germline gives CDR1 SQVTM, CDR2 ANQGSEA. CDR3 length: 12 amino acids. For the CDR3, the DNA is TGCAGCGTTGAAGAGAGGGGTAGAGGCTACACCTTC. Translated, it gives CSVEERGRGYTF.

V and J are TRBV6-6 and TRBJ2-7; 12 bases are a match to TRBD2. The CDR3 has 16 amino acids. The germline V gene has CDR1 MNHNY and CDR2 SVGAGI (reference sequence). With 4 bases clipped from V and 1 base from J, the junction kept 5 bases outside the gene matches. The CDR3 nucleotides read TGTGCCAGCAGTTCGAGACTAGCGGGAGCGTCCTACGAGCAGTACTTC. Protein: CASSSRLAGASYEQYF.

J is TRBJ1-5 and V is TRBV28, with 8 bases aligning to TRBD1. Looked up from germline, CDR1 is MDHEN and CDR2 is SYDVKM. CDR3 size: 12 residues. Trimming took 8 bases from V and 5 from J; bases not matched to a gene: 2. For the CDR3, the DNA is TGTGCCAGCGGACAGGGTGATCAGCCCCAGCATTTT. Translation: CASGQGDQPQHF.

This clone was recorded a few times. V is TRBV5-5 and J is TRBJ1-1; D is unresolved. Trimming shortened V by 4 bases and J by 7 bases, and 11 bases separated the two germline ends. The CDR3 contains 12 residues. Germline CDR1 is SGHKS and CDR2 is YYEKEE (reference sequence). Written as DNA, the CDR3 is TGTGCCAGCAGCCTGGGATTGTATGAAGCTTTCTTT. Amino acid sequence: CASSLGLYEAFF.

The chain joins TRBV5-5 to TRBJ2-1, with 9 bases lining up with TRBD2. This CDR3 comprises 16 residues. The germline V gene has CDR1 SGHKS and CDR2 YYEKEE (reference sequence). Losses at the gene ends were 4 bases for V and 5 bases for J; bases not matched to a gene: 10. The CDR3 region is CASSPPRVAGDNEQFF. The CDR3 DNA reads TGTGCCAGCAGCCCCCCGAGGGTAGCGGGGGACAATGAGCAGTTCTTC.